These 3 T cell receptor beta chains came from one sample sequenced in a study of spatial heterogeneity in lung cancer. Notes on the study in general: Mutation counts in tumors were tracked by counts of expanded intratumoral alpha and beta TCRs.

No antigen is known for these receptors. Time point: sample taken at primary tumor resection. One entry per CDR3 protein results from TCRdb running MiXCR on the 5' RACE reads. The sample yields roughly 10,000 distinct CDR3 sequences, about 7.4% seen once. Here the sequenced sample was lung tumor tissue, taken at surgery. The source of these receptors is a female donor with early-stage non-small cell lung cancer.

This clonotype was seen ten or more times. This chain uses TRBV5-4 with TRBJ2-7; 13 nucleotides line up with TRBD2. The CDR3 consists of 15 residues. Germline CDR1 is SGHNT and CDR2 is YYREEE (reference sequence). The trim removed 4 bases at V and 2 bases at J, leaving 3 bases unmatched. In DNA, the CDR3 is TGTGCCAGCAGCCTGGGACTAGCGGGAACCTACGAGCAGTACTTC. Protein product: CASSLGLAGTYEQYF.

This clonotype has more than one count but fewer than ten. Here the CDR3 DNA reads TGTGCCGGGGGACTAGATACCGGGGAGCTGTTTTTT. It translates to CAGGLDTGELFF. The chain joins TRBV2 to TRBJ2-2, with TRBD2 matching over 8 bases. Germline V gene data show CDR1 as SNHLY and CDR2 as FYNNEI. V trimming: 11 bases; J trimming: 5 bases; junction bases outside the gene matches: 4. The CDR3 extends over 12 amino acids.

This clonotype rates as medium-sized. The chain couples TRBV12-3 or TRBV12-4 to TRBJ2-2, with unresolved D. The V end was cut by 2 bases, the J end by 5 bases, with 6 bases between. The CDR3 covers 13 residues. The CDR3 coding sequence is TGTGCCAGCAGTTTATCCCTTACCGGGGAGCTGTTTTTT. Its translation: CASSLSLTGELFF.